This TCR beta chain was retrieved from a study of blood T cell repertoires in COVID-19. Overall study context: Researchers got acute and convalescent COVID-19 samples from the United States, Italy and Spain.

V was trimmed by 2 bases and J by 0 bases, leaving 14 bases between them. The germline gives CDR1 SGHAT, CDR2 FQNNGV. This CDR3 is built from 18 residues. This clone was found once. As processed by the authors: By means of reference gene primer amplification, nucleated cell counts were estimated. The data were produced by immunoSEQ multiplex PCR, yet TCRdb's version contains in-frame clones alone and is incomplete. From that table come the V and J calls and clone size; the DNA was used to work out D and trimming. The sample holds about 230,000 clones, 75% to 85% seen once. The TCR sequence derives from a man aged 50-59 years with COVID-19, enrolled during active disease. Specimen: peripheral blood. The J gene is TRBJ1-6, the V gene TRBV11-2; D is possibly TRBD1 (5 bases). CDR3 in DNA: TGTGCCAGCAGCTTATCGTGGACAATCAGCTCCTATAATTCACCCCTCCACTTT. Translating it yields CASSLSWTISSYNSPLHF.